A selection of T cell receptor beta chains follows, all from one sample in a study of T cells in localized non-small cell lung cancer. Some clones are missing from TCRdb's copy, which holds only in-frame ones; the method was immunoSEQ multiplex PCR. The sample lists 65,000 to 95,000 clones, roughly 75% occurring once. Sample: PBMCs, taken before any cancer treatment. All receptors derive from a man aged 40-75 years with stage II squamous cell lung carcinoma. The CDR3 runs from the conserved cysteine through the conserved F or W.

TRBV18	TRBJ2-7	CASSPGLAEYEQYF
TRBV30	TRBJ1-2	CASHRRGIEGYTF
TRBV30	TRBJ1-4	CAWSVGDNEKLFF
TRBV28	TRBJ2-7	CASSFAGARNEQYF
TRBV11-2	TRBJ1-1	CASSLGTGTEAFF
TRBV19	TRBJ2-3	CASDRGGRTDTQYF
TRBV6-6	TRBJ2-7	CASSYRSDGALEQYF
TRBV28	TRBJ1-2	CASSLSPTGYSYGYTF
TRBV9	TRBJ2-7	CASSVEDKFAGYEQYF
TRBV11-3	TRBJ2-2	CASSLEVGLAGNANTGELFF
TRBV10-3	TRBJ2-7	CAISSGKTYEQYF
TRBV7-3	TRBJ2-7	CASSLTSAREQYF
TRBV19	TRBJ1-5	CASSRLQGNQPQHF
TRBV11-2	TRBJ2-3	CASRGPIAVNTQYF
TRBV18	TRBJ1-5	CASSPTADQPQHF
TRBV6-1	TRBJ1-5	CASSGTSTGEAYSNQPQHF
TRBV14	TRBJ1-1	CASSHSGQGTEAFF